This T cell receptor beta chain was documented in a study of OX40 agonist ivuxolimab in advanced cancers. Study-wide context: Dose-escalation cases comprised hepatocellular carcinoma, melanoma, renal cell or head and neck cancer.

Comment on this clone: Its antigen is unidentified.

Per germline, CDR1 MNHEY and CDR2 SVGAGI. The CDR3 length is 15 residues. Between the trimmed V and J ends, which lost 2 bases and 2 bases, there was a span of 11 bases. Study results and caveats: Dose levels from 0.1 to 3.0 mg/kg saw CD4+ and CD8+ blood T cells expand clonally by week 6.

Blood got drawn at baseline, again on cycle 4 day 1, and then on cycle 7 day 1. Generated by immunoSEQ multiplex PCR, the TCRdb table keeps only in-frame clones and is missing some. The sample holds tens of thousands of clones, 75% to 90% seen once. Sequencing used CD4+ or CD8+ T cells sorted from blood, obtained in a trial of the OX40 agonist ivuxolimab. This chain joins TRBV6-5 and TRBJ2-3; D is possibly TRBD1 (5 bases). This TCR was recovered from an adult with an advanced solid tumor such as melanoma, head and neck, liver or kidney cancer. CDR3 region: CASSYGGQNTDTQYF. The CDR3 bases are TGTGCCAGCAGTTACGGTGGACAAAACACAGATACGCAGTATTTT.